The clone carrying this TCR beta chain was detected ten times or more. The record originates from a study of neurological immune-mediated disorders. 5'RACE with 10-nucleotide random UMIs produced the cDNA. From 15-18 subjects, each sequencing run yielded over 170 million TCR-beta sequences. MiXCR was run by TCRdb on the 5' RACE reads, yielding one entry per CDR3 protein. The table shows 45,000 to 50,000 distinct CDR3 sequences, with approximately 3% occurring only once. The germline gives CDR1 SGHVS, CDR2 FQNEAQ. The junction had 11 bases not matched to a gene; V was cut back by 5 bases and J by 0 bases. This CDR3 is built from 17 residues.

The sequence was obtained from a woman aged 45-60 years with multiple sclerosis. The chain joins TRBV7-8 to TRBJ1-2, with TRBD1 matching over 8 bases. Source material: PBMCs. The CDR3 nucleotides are TGTGCCAGCAGCCCCCGGGAGGACAGGGCTGCTAACTATGGCTACACCTTC. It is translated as CASSPREDRAANYGYTF.